This T cell receptor beta chain comes out of a study of T cells in Graves' hyperthyroidism and ophthalmopathy. Germline lookup yields CDR1 SEHNR and CDR2 FQNEAQ (reference sequence). CDR3 length: 12 residues. V dropped 5 bases and J dropped 7 bases, with 11 bases sitting between them. TCR beta CDR3 regions were amplified from RNA transcripts. The TCR CDR3 first-round RT-PCR relied on the HTBI primer set. MiXCR, applied by TCRdb to the multiplex PCR reads, yields one record per CDR3 protein. The sample consists of some 500,000 distinct CDR3 sequences, approximately 15% of them appearing once. Only a few counts were recorded for this clonotype. Hyperthyroidism, newly diagnosed and lasting under 2 months, affected patients aged 18 to 65.

The chain recombines TRBV7-9 with TRBJ1-1; D perhaps matches TRBD1 (5 bases). The source of this sequence is a woman under 30 with Graves' hyperthyroidism. The sequencing input was blood. The CDR3 DNA reads as TGTGCCAGCAGCGGGACGAAATATGAAGCTTTCTTT. It codes for CASSGTKYEAFF.